This T cell receptor (beta chain) originates from a study of blood T cell repertoires in COVID-19 (dated by TCRdb to about 2020). Background for the entire study: The collaborator samples originated in the United States, Italy and Spain and spanned the acute and convalescent phases of COVID-19. The material from the prospective study consisted of cDNA or gDNA derived from T cells, B-cell-depleted T cells, or PBMCs. HLA class I and class II types, where available, came from metadata supplied by the sample provider rather than from assay-based typing. The samples were drawn from two sources: the first 160 participants of the ongoing ImmuneRACE study, and 1,000 to 1,500 subjects contributed by 6 global collaborators. Sample metadata almost always included a de-identified subject ID, COVID-19 status, age in years and sex. Subjects who had been exposed to COVID-19, were actively infected with it, or had recovered from it provided the deeply sampled blood TCRbeta repertoires that made up the dataset. The repertoires were made available in a free public database intended to serve as a resource for research on the immune response to SARS-CoV-2. Here is what the overall study found, with its caveats: The amount of clinical and demographic metadata varied by source and participant and was provided uncurated.

Based on the germline V gene (reference sequence), the CDR1 and CDR2 sequences are MNHNY and SVGAGI. The CDR3 has 17 amino acids, counting the end cysteine and phenylalanine. The entry retains the CDR3 DNA only, 51 bases that are in frame from base 1. Relative to germline, V is 5 bases shorter and J is 0 bases shorter, with 19 bases between their ends. Concerning this clone: This clone's antigen is unknown. There are no base qualities to consult, and no much larger clone falls within one base.

TCRbeta CDR3 regions were amplified from genomic DNA using the immunoSEQ Assay, a bias-controlled multiplex PCR. The original methods were these. The number of nucleated cells in each sample was estimated from the amplification of reference gene primers within the assay. Sequence reads were collapsed and filtered to measure the absolute abundance of every unique TCRbeta CDR3 rearrangement. Productive Simpson clonality was computed per sample as the square root of Simpson's diversity index over productive rearrangements. The source is immuneACCESS, and TCRdb retained only in-frame sequences with V and J called. Part of the clones is not carried over; for the studies checked, unresolved V genes explain less than half of this, and the remainder is unexplained. That table is the source of V, J and clone size, and D and trimming were worked out from the DNA. The sample table contains approximately 89,000 clones; only one count was recorded for about 85% of them. The ten largest clones add up to about 4.5% of the sample.

Collaborating institutions collected whole blood in K2EDTA tubes following their own protocols. For TCRbeta analysis, collaborator samples were shipped as frozen whole blood, as isolated PBMCs, or as DNA extracted from either sample type. The receptor was isolated from a man between 65 and 85 years old with acute or convalescent COVID-19. Sample: peripheral blood. The chain joins TRBV6-6 to TRBJ1-1; the D gene is possibly TRBD1, with 5 bases matching. The CDR3 reads CASSRGTPQAMNTEAFF. The nucleotides read TGTGCCAGCAGTCGGGGCACCCCTCAGGCGATGAACACTGAAGCTTTCTTT.